This T cell receptor (beta chain) comes out of a study of blood T cells in healthy people across ages. Primers used in a second PCR of about 7 to 12 cycles were a sample-barcoded 5' primer and a J-beta primer mix. TCRdb analysed the 5' RACE reads with MiXCR anew, one entry per CDR3 protein. Of hundreds of thousands of distinct CDR3 sequences in the sample, approximately 25% were seen once. The CDR3 runs to 14 residues. Germline CDR1 reads SGHTA; CDR2 reads FQGNSA. The V and J ends lost 5 bases and 5 bases, in that order; junction bases with no gene match: 5. The same data also contributed to another study, on T cells of mothers and their children.

The material sequenced was blood. This TCR was sampled from a boy aged 10-17 years in good health. This chain joins TRBV7-2 and TRBJ2-5; 10 bases align to TRBD2. CDR3 DNA sequence: TGTGCCAGCAGCCCGGGACTAGCGCGGGAGACCCAGTACTTC. It translates to CASSPGLARETQYF.